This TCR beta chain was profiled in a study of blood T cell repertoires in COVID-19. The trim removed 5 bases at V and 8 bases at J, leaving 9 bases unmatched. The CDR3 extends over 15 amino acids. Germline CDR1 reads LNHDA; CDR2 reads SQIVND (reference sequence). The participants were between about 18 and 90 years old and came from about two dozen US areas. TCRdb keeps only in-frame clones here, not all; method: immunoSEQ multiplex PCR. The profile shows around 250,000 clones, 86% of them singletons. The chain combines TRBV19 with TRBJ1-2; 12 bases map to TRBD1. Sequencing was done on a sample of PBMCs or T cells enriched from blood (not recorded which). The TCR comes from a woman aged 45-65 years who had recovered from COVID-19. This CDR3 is CASSYRDRGLRGYTF. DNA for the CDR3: TGTGCCAGTAGTTACCGGGACAGGGGGCTAAGGGGCTACACCTTC.